The 10 T cell receptor beta chains presented below share a single source sample, sequenced in a study of T cell repertoires in cytomegalovirus infection. MiXCR, applied by TCRdb to the reads, yields one record per CDR3 protein. The sample has nearly 450,000 distinct CDR3 sequences, approximately 30% seen once. The sequencing sample was made of PBMCs. Receptors originate from a human donor in good health (CMV status not recorded). Some clones in this sample may be carry-over from other donors' samples.

The chain recombines TRBV5-4 with TRBJ1-3; D unresolved. Germline V gene data show CDR1 as SGHNT and CDR2 as YYREEE (reference sequence). The V gene lost 6 bases and the J gene lost 0 bases, with 10 bases spanning the gap. The length of the CDR3 is 14 residues. CDR3 residues: CASKNSDSGNTIYF. The CDR3 nucleotides read TGTGCCAGCAAGAACTCCGACTCTGGAAACACCATATATTTT.

CDR3 amino acids: CASSAPPTSSMRLMKYGYTF. In DNA form, the CDR3 reads TGTGCCAGCAGCGCCCCGCCGACTTCTTCTATGAGGCTTATGAAGTATGGCTACACCTTC. This chain connects TRBV5-8 to TRBJ1-2; no clear D. The CDR3 spans 20 residues. The V end was cut by 4 bases, the J end by 5 bases, with 33 bases between. Germline loops: CDR1 SGHTS, CDR2 YDEGEE.

This clonotype was detected many times. The chain couples TRBV7-2 to TRBJ2-1, with 10 bases matching TRBD2. V dropped 4 bases and J dropped 7; count of bases not matched to a gene: 10. Germline V CDR1 and CDR2: SGHTA, FQGNSA. The CDR3 totals 16 residues. This CDR3 is CASSSKAGGPKNEQFF. The CDR3 DNA reads as TGTGCCAGCAGCTCGAAAGCGGGGGGGCCAAAAAATGAGCAGTTCTTC.

This chain connects TRBV19 to TRBJ1-1; tentatively, D is TRBD1 (5 bases). V lost 4 bases and J lost 7, with 13 bases in between. Germline assignment: CDR1 LNHDA and CDR2 SQIVND (reference sequence). The CDR3 contains 13 residues. Here the CDR3 reads CASSSPRGGEAFF. The CDR3 region has the DNA TGTGCCAGTAGTAGCCCCCGGGGGGGTGAAGCTTTCTTT.

The genes are TRBV7-9 and TRBJ2-3; D possibly corresponds to TRBD2 (5 bases). The CDR3 is 13 amino acids. V shed 5 bases and J shed 5 bases, with 11 bases lying between them. Germline V lookup: CDR1 SEHNR, CDR2 FQNEAQ (reference sequence). In DNA, the CDR3 is TGTGCCAGCAGCCCTACTAGTTTAGATACGCAGTATTTT. Amino acids: CASSPTSLDTQYF.

V is TRBV14 and J is TRBJ1-1; 7 nucleotides agree with TRBD1. CDR1 SGHDN and CDR2 FVKESK come from the germline V gene. The CDR3 contains 15 residues. Trimming took 3 bases from V and 5 from J; bases not matched to a gene: 9. The CDR3 sequence is CASSHATGLGTEAFF. The CDR3 nucleotides read TGTGCCAGCAGCCACGCGACAGGGTTGGGGACTGAAGCTTTCTTT.

This clonotype was counted a few times. This chain uses TRBV11-1 with TRBJ2-3, with D possibly TRBD2 on 6 matching bases. Germline V gene lookup returns CDR1 SGHAT and CDR2 FQDESV (reference sequence). Trimming pared 3 bases from V and 4 bases from J, leaving 11 bases between. The CDR3 runs to 14 residues. The CDR3: CASSFGGDPDTQYF. The DNA of the CDR3 is TGTGCCAGCAGCTTTGGCGGGGACCCAGATACGCAGTATTTT.

The genes are TRBV29-1 and TRBJ2-1; the D gene is possibly TRBD2 (5 bases). V was clipped by 4 bases and J by 0 bases, with 10 bases between them. The CDR3 runs 14 residues. Per the germline V gene, CDR1 is SQVTM and CDR2 is ANQGSEA. CDR3 protein: CSVGLGSSYNEQFF. CDR3 coding DNA: TGCAGCGTTGGTTTAGGGAGCTCCTACAATGAGCAGTTCTTC.

The chain uses TRBV7-9 and TRBJ2-7; 8 bases line up with TRBD1. The CDR3 is 15 residues long. The J segment lost 5 bases and the V segment lost 1 base, leaving 7 bases of the junction unmatched. Germline CDR1 is SEHNR and CDR2 is FQNEAQ (reference sequence). DNA for the CDR3: TGTGCCAGCAGCTTAGGGACAGGGCTTCTCGACGAGCAGTACTTC. As protein: CASSLGTGLLDEQYF.

This chain uses TRBV10-3 with TRBJ1-1, with D maybe TRBD1 (5 bases). The CDR3 spans 13 residues. Per the germline V gene, CDR1 is ENHRY and CDR2 is SYGVKD. V gave up 7 bases and J gave up 4 bases, with 13 bases separating them. The CDR3 DNA is TGTGCCATCAACCCGGGACTGGGCACTGAAGCTTTCTTT. Translation: CAINPGLGTEAFF.